This T cell receptor (beta chain) was recorded in a study of cytomegalovirus exposure and HLA in healthy donors. Study-level points and caveats: TRBV6-2, TRBV6-3 and some other V segments were unresolvable in 87-base-pair reads. Differences between HLA loci emerged in a later analysis of TCR association rates, with DRB1 most and HLA-C fewest. TCR sequences were mostly rare, though some public TCRs occurred in many donors. It emerged from a later analysis that several of the most significant clusters appeared to be linked to common viral pathogens.

The CDR3 covers 13 residues. The ends were cut back, 5 bases at V and 12 bases at J, with 16 bases in the middle. Germline V gives CDR1 MNHNY, CDR2 SVGAGI (reference sequence). This clone was detected ten times or more. Its specificity is not known. PCR was performed using 60 Vbeta and 13 Jbeta primers. The data were produced by immunoSEQ multiplex PCR, yet TCRdb's version contains in-frame clones alone and is incomplete. The repertoire includes around 96,000 clones, 64% of them detected once, and 3.2% sits in the top ten. Sequencing input: PBMCs. The origin of this receptor is a man in his sixties in good health and CMV-seronegative. The chain carries TRBV6-6 and TRBJ1-4; the D gene is possibly TRBD1 (6 bases). The CDR3 sequence: CASSPTGREELFF. In DNA form, the CDR3 reads TGTGCCAGCAGTCCGACAGGACGGGAAGAACTGTTTTTT.